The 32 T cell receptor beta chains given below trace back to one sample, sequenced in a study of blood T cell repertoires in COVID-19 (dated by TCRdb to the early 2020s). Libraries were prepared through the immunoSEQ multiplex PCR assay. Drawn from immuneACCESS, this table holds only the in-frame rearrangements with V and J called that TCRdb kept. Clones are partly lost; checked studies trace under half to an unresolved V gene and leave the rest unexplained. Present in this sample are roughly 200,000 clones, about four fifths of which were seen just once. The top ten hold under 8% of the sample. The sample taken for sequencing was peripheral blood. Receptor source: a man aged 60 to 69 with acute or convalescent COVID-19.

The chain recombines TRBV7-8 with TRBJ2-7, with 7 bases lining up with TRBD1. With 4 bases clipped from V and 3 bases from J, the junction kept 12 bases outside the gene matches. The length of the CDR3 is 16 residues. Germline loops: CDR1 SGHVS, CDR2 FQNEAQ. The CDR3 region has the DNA TGTGCCAGCAGCTCCCTTGCCGGACAGGTGAGCTACGAGCAGTACTTC. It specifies CASSSLAGQVSYEQYF.

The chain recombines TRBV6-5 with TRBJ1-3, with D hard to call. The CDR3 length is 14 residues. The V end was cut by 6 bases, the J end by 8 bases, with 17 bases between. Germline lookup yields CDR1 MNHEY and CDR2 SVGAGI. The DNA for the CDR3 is TGTGCCAGCAGCCCCGACCCCGGAGCGGACACCATATATTTT. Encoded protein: CASSPDPGADTIYF.

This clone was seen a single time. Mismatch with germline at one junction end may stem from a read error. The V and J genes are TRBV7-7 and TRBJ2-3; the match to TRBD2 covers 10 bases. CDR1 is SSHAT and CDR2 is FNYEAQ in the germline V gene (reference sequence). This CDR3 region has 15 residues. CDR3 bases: TGTGCTAGCAGCTTTCTAGCGGGGGCGTCAGATACGCAGTATTTT. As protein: CASSFLAGASDTQYF.

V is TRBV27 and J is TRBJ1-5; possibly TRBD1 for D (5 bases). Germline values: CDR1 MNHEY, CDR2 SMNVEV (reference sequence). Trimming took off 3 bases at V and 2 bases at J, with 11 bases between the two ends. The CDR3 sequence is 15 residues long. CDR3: CASSFVGGGNQPQHF. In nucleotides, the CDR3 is TGTGCCAGCAGTTTCGTCGGGGGAGGCAATCAGCCCCAGCATTTT.

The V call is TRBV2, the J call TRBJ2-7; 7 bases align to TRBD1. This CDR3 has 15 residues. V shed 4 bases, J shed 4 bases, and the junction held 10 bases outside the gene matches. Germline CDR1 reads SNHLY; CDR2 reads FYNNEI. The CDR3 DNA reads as TGTGCCAGCAGTGGCCGTCCCGGGACAGCATACGAGCAGTACTTC. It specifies CASSGRPGTAYEQYF.

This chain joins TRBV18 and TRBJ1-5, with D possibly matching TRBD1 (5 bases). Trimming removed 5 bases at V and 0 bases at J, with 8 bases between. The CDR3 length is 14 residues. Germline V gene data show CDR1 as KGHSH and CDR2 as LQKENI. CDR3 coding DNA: TGTGCCAGCTCAACAGGCTTTAGCAATCAGCCCCAGCATTTT. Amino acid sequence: CASSTGFSNQPQHF. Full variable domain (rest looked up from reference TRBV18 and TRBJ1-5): NAGVMQNPRHLVRRRGQEARLRCSPMKGHSHVYWYRQLPEEGLKFMVYLQKENIIDESGMPKERFSAEFPKEGPSILRIQQVVRGDSAAYFCASSTGFSNQPQHFGDGTRLSIL.

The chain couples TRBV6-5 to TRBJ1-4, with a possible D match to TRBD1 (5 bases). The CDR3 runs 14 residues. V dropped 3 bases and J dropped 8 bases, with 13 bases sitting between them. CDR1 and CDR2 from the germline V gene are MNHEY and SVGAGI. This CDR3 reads CASSYRGAGEKLFF. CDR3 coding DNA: TGTGCCAGCAGTTATCGTGGGGCGGGGGAAAAACTGTTTTTT.

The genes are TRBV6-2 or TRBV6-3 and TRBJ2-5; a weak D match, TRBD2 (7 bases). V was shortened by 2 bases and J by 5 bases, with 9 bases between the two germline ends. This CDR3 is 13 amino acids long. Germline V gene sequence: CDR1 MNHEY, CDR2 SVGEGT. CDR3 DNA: TGTGCCAGCAGTTACAAGGGGGGGGAGACCCAGTACTTC. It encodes CASSYKGGETQYF.

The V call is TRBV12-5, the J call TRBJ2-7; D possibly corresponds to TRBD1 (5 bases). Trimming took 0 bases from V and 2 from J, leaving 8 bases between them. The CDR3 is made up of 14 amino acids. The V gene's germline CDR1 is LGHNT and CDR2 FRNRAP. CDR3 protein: CASGLVGQAYEQYF. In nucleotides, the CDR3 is TGTGCTAGTGGTTTGGTGGGGCAAGCCTACGAGCAGTACTTC.

The CDR3 region is CASSFRGRLNSYGYTF. For the CDR3, the DNA is TGTGCCAGCAGCTTCAGGGGGCGCCTTAATTCCTATGGCTACACCTTC. The V and J genes are TRBV7-8 and TRBJ1-2; 8 bases are shared with TRBD1. The germline gives CDR1 SGHVS, CDR2 FQNEAQ. Trimming at V came to 3 bases and at J to 4 bases, leaving 10 bases not matched to a gene. This CDR3 is built from 16 residues.

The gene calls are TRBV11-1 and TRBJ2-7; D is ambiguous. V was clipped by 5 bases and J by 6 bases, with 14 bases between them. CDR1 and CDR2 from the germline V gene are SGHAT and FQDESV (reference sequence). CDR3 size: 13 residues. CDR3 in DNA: TGTGCCAGCAGCCAACCCTCAGTCCCCGAGCAGTACTTC. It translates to CASSQPSVPEQYF.

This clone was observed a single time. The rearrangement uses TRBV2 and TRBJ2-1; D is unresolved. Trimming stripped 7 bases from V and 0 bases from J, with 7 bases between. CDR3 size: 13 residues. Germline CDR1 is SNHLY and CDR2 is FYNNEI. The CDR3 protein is CASKAGSYNEQFF. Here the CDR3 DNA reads TGTGCCAGCAAGGCAGGCTCCTACAATGAGCAGTTCTTC.

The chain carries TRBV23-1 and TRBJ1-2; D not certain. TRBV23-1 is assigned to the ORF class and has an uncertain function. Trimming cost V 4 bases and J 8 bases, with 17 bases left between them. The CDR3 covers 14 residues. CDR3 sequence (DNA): TGCGCCAGCAGTCCGGAGCATAGTCCACCGGGCTACACCTTC. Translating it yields CASSPEHSPPGYTF.

The DNA of the CDR3 is TGTGCCATCAGTGATCTGGCGGGTTTCAACTATGGCTACACCTTC. It codes for CAISDLAGFNYGYTF. V gene TRBV10-3 combines with J gene TRBJ1-2; D is unclear. The CDR3 extends over 15 amino acids. V lost 3 bases to trimming and J lost 2 bases, with 13 bases between them. Germline V gene sequence: CDR1 ENHRY, CDR2 SYGVKD.

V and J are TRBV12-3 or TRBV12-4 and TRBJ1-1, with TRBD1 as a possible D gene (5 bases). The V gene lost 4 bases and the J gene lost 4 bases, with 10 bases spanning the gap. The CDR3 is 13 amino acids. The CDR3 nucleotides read TGTGCCAGCAGTTCGAGGGGAGGCACTGAAGCTTTCTTT. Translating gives CASSSRGGTEAFF.

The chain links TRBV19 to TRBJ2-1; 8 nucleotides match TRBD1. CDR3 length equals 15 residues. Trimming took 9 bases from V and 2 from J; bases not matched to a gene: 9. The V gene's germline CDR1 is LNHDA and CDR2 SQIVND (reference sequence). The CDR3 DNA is TGTGCCAGCCTCAGATACAGGGGGACCTACAATGAGCAGTTCTTC. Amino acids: CASLRYRGTYNEQFF.

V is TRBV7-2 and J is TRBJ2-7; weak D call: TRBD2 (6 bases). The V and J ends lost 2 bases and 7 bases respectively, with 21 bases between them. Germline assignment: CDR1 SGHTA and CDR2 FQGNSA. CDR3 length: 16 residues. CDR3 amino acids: CASSLSSRRTGEEQYF. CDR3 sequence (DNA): TGTGCCAGCAGCTTATCCAGCCGAAGAACGGGGGAGGAGCAGTACTTC. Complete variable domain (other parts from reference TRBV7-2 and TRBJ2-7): GAGVSQSPSNKVTEKGKDVELRCDPISGHTALYWYRQSLGQGLEFLIYFQGNSAPDKSGLPSDRFSAERTGGSVSTLTIQRTQQEDSAVYLCASSLSSRRTGEEQYFGPGTRLTVT.

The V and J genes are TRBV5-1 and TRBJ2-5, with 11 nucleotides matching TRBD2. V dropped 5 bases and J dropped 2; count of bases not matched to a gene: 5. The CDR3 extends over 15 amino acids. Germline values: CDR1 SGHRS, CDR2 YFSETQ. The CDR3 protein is CASSGSGGAQETQYF. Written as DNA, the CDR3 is TGCGCCAGCAGTGGTAGCGGGGGGGCTCAAGAGACCCAGTACTTC.

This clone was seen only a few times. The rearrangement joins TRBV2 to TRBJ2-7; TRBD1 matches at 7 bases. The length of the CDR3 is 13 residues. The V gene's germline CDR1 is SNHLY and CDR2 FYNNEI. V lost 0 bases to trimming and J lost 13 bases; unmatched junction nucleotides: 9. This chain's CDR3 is CASSEAAYRGFYF. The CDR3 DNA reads TGTGCCAGCAGTGAAGCCGCGTACAGGGGTTTTTACTTC.

The CDR3 region is CSVEDGTGGYEQFF. CDR3 coding DNA: TGCAGCGTTGAAGACGGGACAGGGGGCTATGAGCAGTTCTTC. This chain joins TRBV29-1 and TRBJ2-1; 12 bases fit TRBD1. CDR3 length: 14 residues. Germline V gene sequence: CDR1 SQVTM, CDR2 ANQGSEA. V lost 0 bases, J lost 8 bases, and 2 bases stayed unmatched.

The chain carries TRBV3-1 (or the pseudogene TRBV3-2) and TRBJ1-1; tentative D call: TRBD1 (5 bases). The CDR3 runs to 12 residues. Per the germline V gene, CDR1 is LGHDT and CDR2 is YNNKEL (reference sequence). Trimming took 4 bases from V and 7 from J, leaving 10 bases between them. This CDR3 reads CASSPLGGEAFF. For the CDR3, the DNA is TGTGCCAGCAGCCCCCTCGGGGGTGAAGCTTTCTTT.

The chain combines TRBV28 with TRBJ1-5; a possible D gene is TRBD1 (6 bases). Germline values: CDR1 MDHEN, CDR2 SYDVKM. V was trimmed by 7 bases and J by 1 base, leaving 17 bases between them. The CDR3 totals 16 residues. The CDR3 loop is CASIATQGISNQPQHF. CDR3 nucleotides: TGTGCCAGCATCGCGACCCAGGGGATCAGCAATCAGCCCCAGCATTTT.

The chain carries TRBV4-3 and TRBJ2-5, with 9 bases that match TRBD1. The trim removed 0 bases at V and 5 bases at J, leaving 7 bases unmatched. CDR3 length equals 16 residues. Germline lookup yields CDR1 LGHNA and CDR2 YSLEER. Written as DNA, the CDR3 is TGCGCCAGCAGCCAAGAATTTAACAGGGGGCTGGAGACCCAGTACTTC. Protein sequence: CASSQEFNRGLETQYF.

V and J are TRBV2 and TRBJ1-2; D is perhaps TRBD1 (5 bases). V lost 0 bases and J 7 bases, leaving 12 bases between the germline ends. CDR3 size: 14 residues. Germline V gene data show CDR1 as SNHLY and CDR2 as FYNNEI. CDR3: CASSEARQGGGYTF. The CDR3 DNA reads TGTGCCAGCAGTGAAGCACGTCAGGGAGGTGGCTACACCTTC.

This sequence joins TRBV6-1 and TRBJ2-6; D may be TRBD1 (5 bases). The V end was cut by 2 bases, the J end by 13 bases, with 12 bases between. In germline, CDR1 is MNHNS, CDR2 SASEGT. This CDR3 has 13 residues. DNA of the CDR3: TGTGCCAGCAGTGAAAATGGGGCGGAAGTCCTGACTTTC. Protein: CASSENGAEVLTF.

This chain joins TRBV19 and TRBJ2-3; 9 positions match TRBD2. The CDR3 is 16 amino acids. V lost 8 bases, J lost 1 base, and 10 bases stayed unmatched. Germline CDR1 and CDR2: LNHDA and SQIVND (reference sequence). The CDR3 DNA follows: TGTGCCAGTGCCGCGGGGGGGCTGGGGCGCACAGATACGCAGTATTTT. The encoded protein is CASAAGGLGRTDTQYF.

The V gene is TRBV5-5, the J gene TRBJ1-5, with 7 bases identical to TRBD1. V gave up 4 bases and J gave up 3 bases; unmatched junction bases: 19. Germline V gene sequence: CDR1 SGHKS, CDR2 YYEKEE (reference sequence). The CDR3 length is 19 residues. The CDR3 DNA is TGTGCCAGCAGCCATGGATTCGGACAGGTGCCTAATGCCAATCAGCCCCAGCATTTT. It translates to CASSHGFGQVPNANQPQHF. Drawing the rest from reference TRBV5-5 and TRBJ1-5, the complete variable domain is DAGVTQSPTHLIKTRGQQVTLRCSPISGHKSVSWYQQVLGQGPQFIFQYYEKEERGRGNFPDRFSARQFPNYSSELNVNALLLGDSALYLCASSHGFGQVPNANQPQHFGDGTRLSIL.

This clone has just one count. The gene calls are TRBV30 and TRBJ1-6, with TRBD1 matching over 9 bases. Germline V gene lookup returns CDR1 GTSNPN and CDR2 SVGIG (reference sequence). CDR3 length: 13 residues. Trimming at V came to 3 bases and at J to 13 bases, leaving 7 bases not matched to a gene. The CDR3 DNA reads TGTGCCTGGAGACAGACAGGGGGGGGCCCCCTCCACTTT. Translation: CAWRQTGGGPLHF.

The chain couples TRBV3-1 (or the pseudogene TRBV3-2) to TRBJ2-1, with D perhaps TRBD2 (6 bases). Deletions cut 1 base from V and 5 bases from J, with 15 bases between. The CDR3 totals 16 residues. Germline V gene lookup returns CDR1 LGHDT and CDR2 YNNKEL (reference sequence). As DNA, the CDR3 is TGTGCCAGCAGCCAAGTGGTTAGGGACTTCGACAATGAGCAGTTCTTC. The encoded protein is CASSQVVRDFDNEQFF.

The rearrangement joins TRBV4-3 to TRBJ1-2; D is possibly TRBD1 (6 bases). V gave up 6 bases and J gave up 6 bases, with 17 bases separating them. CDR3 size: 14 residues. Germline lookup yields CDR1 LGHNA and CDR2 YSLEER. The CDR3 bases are TGCGCCAGCAGACAAATACCGGACAGTCATGGCTACACCTTC. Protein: CASRQIPDSHGYTF.

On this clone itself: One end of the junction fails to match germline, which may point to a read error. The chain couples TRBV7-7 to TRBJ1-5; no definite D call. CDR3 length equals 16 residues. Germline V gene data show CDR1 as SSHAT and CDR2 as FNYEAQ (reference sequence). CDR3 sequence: CASSPTPYSRNQPQHF. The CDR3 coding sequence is TGTGCTAGCAGCCCGACCCCTTACAGCCGCAATCAGCCCCAGCATTTT.

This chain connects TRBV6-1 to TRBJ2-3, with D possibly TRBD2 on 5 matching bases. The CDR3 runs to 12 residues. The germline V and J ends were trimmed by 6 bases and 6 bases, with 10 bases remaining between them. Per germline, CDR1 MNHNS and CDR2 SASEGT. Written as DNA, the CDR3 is TGTGCCAGCAGGATAGCGTTGGATACGCAGTATTTT. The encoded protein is CASRIALDTQYF.